The next 3 T cell receptor beta chains were all read from a single sample in a study of shared clonotypes between healthy human individuals. Here immunoSEQ multiplex PCR was the method, and the copy in TCRdb shows in-frame clones only, minus some. The data show 150,000 to 200,000 clones, 65% to 70% seen once. The sample taken for sequencing was memory CD4+ T cells sorted from blood. The subset is: CD45RA-negative fraction. The receptors were gathered from a man aged 25-45 years in good health.

For the CDR3, the DNA is TGTGCCAGCAGCGGACAAAGCGGGAGGGTCCTCAGCACAGATACGCAGTATTTT. Its translation is CASSGQSGRVLSTDTQYF. The rearrangement uses TRBV9 and TRBJ2-3; 10 bases are a match to TRBD2. The CDR3 consists of 18 residues. V lost 3 bases to trimming and J lost 0 bases; unmatched junction nucleotides: 10. Germline loops: CDR1 SGDLS, CDR2 YYNGEE. Supplemented by reference TRBV9 and TRBJ2-3, the full variable domain reads DSGVTQTPKHLITATGQRVTLRCSPRSGDLSVYWYQQSLDQGLQFLIQYYNGEERAKGNILERFSAQQFPDLHSELNLSSLELGDSALYFCASSGQSGRVLSTDTQYFGPGTRLTVL.

This clone came up many times. The rearrangement uses TRBV5-1 and TRBJ1-1; D is perhaps TRBD1 (5 bases). CDR1 SGHRS and CDR2 YFSETQ come from the germline V gene. V lost 0 bases to trimming and J lost 6 bases, with 9 bases between them. CDR3 length equals 13 residues. The CDR3 DNA follows: TGCGCCAGCAGCTTGGGGGGGTTGTCTGAAGCTTTCTTT. This sequence encodes CASSLGGLSEAFF.

This clone was detected a few times. CDR3 DNA sequence: TGTGCCAGCAGTGCTACTCGTGCCTACAATGAGCAGTTCTTC. This encodes CASSATRAYNEQFF. The chain couples TRBV7-8 to TRBJ2-1, with no clear D. Germline assignment: CDR1 SGHVS and CDR2 FQNEAQ. The CDR3 has 14 residues. V gave up 6 bases and J gave up 2 bases, with 11 bases separating them.